These 21 T cell receptor beta chains came from one sample sequenced in a study of identical twins. TCRdb fed the 5' RACE reads into MiXCR, producing one record per CDR3 protein. The sample lists hundreds of thousands of distinct CDR3 sequences, around a sixth occurring once. The same data also contributed to another study, on T cells expressing NK-cell markers.

Sequencing was carried out using PBMCs. Receptors originate from a young woman in good health.

V and J are TRBV11-2 and TRBJ2-3; 9 bases match TRBD2. Trimming took 1 base from V and 5 from J; bases not matched to a gene: 4. In germline, CDR1 is SGHAT, CDR2 FQNNGV. The CDR3 sequence is 15 residues long. In DNA form, the CDR3 reads TGTGCCAGCAGCTTAGGGCGGGGGGGCCTAGATACGCAGTATTTT. It translates to CASSLGRGGLDTQYF.

This clonotype has more than one count but fewer than ten. V and J are TRBV9 and TRBJ2-6, with D tentatively TRBD1 (5 bases). The V gene's germline CDR1 is SGDLS and CDR2 YYNGEE. There are 15 residues in the CDR3. Trimming removed 3 bases from V and 1 base from J, with 8 bases in between. The CDR3 is CASSEGLSGANVLTF. The CDR3 DNA reads as TGTGCCAGCAGCGAGGGGTTATCTGGGGCCAACGTCCTGACTTTC.

This clonotype was seen a handful of times. The chain is built from TRBV12-3 or TRBV12-4 and TRBJ2-3; possible D gene TRBD2, 6 bases. The CDR3 contains 14 residues. Trimming cost V 6 bases and J 5 bases, with 15 bases left between them. The CDR3 DNA follows: TGTGCCAGCAGCTCCGAGACTAGGCGAGATACGCAGTATTTT. This codes for CASSSETRRDTQYF.

The chain recombines TRBV6-5 with TRBJ2-5; tentatively, D is TRBD1 or TRBD2 (6 bases each). Trimming stripped 2 bases from V and 5 bases from J, with 9 bases between. Looked up from germline, CDR1 is MNHEY and CDR2 is SVGAGI. This CDR3 is built from 13 residues. The CDR3 region has the DNA TGTGCCAGCAGTTACGTCGGGGGCGAGACCCAGTACTTC. Translating gives CASSYVGGETQYF.

The chain couples TRBV2 to TRBJ2-5; D not certain. The CDR3 is made up of 14 amino acids. The germline V gene has CDR1 SNHLY and CDR2 FYNNEI. With 5 bases removed from V and 7 bases from J, the gap between germline ends came to 17 bases. The CDR3 region is CASSFGHTKTTQYF. The DNA of the CDR3 is TGTGCCAGCAGTTTCGGGCACACAAAGACGACCCAGTACTTC. The whole variable domain, filled in from reference TRBV2 and TRBJ2-5, reads EPEVTQTPSHQVTQMGQEVILRCVPISNHLYFYWYRQILGQKVEFLVSFYNNEISEKSEIFDDQFSVERPDGSNFTLKIRSTKLEDSAMYFCASSFGHTKTTQYFGPGTRLLVL.

The chain combines TRBV29-1 with TRBJ1-5; 9 positions match TRBD1. CDR3 length: 15 amino acids. V trimming: 5 bases; J trimming: 3 bases; junction bases outside the gene matches: 8. Germline lookup yields CDR1 SQVTM and CDR2 ANQGSEA. The CDR3 spells CSVRTGTGNNQPQHF. DNA of the CDR3: TGCAGCGTTCGGACCGGGACAGGGAACAATCAGCCCCAGCATTTT.

The J gene is TRBJ2-1, the V gene TRBV27; D is uncertain. Germline CDR1 reads MNHEY; CDR2 reads SMNVEV (reference sequence). This CDR3 has 14 residues. The V end lost 7 bases, the J end lost 0 bases, and 10 bases lay between the germline ends. The CDR3 DNA reads as TGTGCCAGCATTGGGATATCCTCCTACAATGAGCAGTTCTTC. Its translation: CASIGISSYNEQFF.

The CDR3 region is CASSSFTGGQPQHF. CDR3 nucleotides: TGTGCCAGCAGTTCTTTTACAGGGGGTCAGCCCCAGCATTTT. This chain uses TRBV12-3 or TRBV12-4 with TRBJ1-5; TRBD1 matches at 8 bases. The junction had 5 bases not matched to a gene; V was cut back by 4 bases and J by 6 bases. The CDR3 sequence is 14 residues long.

This clonotype was detected only a few times. The chain joins TRBV7-9 to TRBJ2-7, with 9 bases that match TRBD2. Germline V gene lookup returns CDR1 SEHNR and CDR2 FQNEAQ (reference sequence). The length of the CDR3 is 13 residues. V lost 10 bases and J lost 5; bases outside the gene matches: 9. DNA of the CDR3: TGTGCCACCGGGATAGCGGGAGTTGACGAGCAGTACTTC. The encoded protein is CATGIAGVDEQYF.

The V gene is TRBV9, the J gene TRBJ2-2; TRBD1 might be the D (6 bases). The CDR3 runs 16 residues. Deletions cut 0 bases from V and 2 bases from J, with 11 bases between. Per the germline V gene, CDR1 is SGDLS and CDR2 is YYNGEE. As DNA, the CDR3 is TGTGCCAGCAGCGTAGGGTCAGGGGCTAACACCGGGGAGCTGTTTTTT. Encoded protein: CASSVGSGANTGELFF. The variable domain in full, completed from reference TRBV9 and TRBJ2-2, reads DSGVTQTPKHLITATGQRVTLRCSPRSGDLSVYWYQQSLDQGLQFLIQYYNGEERAKGNILERFSAQQFPDLHSELNLSSLELGDSALYFCASSVGSGANTGELFFGEGSRLTVL.

This rearrangement joins TRBV5-4 to TRBJ1-3; no clear D. The CDR3 contains 15 residues. Germline CDR1 reads SGHNT; CDR2 reads YYREEE (reference sequence). The V end was cut by 2 bases, the J end by 0 bases, with 9 bases between. The CDR3 DNA reads as TGTGCCAGCAGCTTATCAGGTTACTCTGGAAACACCATATATTTT. Protein sequence: CASSLSGYSGNTIYF.

V is TRBV28 and J is TRBJ2-1, with 8 bases fitting TRBD2. The CDR3 is made up of 16 amino acids. V shed 6 bases, J shed 5 bases, and the junction held 12 bases outside the gene matches. Germline CDR1 is MDHEN and CDR2 is SYDVKM. Here the CDR3 DNA reads TGTGCCAGCAGCCGGCCCCCCCGGGAGGGCCACAATGAGCAGTTCTTC. It is translated as CASSRPPREGHNEQFF.

This clonotype was recorded a few times. The rearrangement joins TRBV5-1 to TRBJ2-5; D is possibly TRBD1 (6 bases). Trimming stripped 0 bases from V and 4 bases from J, with 13 bases between. Looked up from germline, CDR1 is SGHRS and CDR2 is YFSETQ. This CDR3 region has 15 residues. The CDR3 coding sequence is TGCGCCAGCAGCTTGGTTGGGACATTCGGAGAGACCCAGTACTTC. As protein: CASSLVGTFGETQYF.

This chain joins TRBV10-2 and TRBJ2-1; D is perhaps TRBD2 (6 bases). Germline lookup yields CDR1 WSHSY and CDR2 SAAADI. Trimming cost V 7 bases and J 8 bases, with 15 bases left between them. The CDR3 extends over 13 amino acids. The CDR3 loop reads CASNAGRTDEQFF. CDR3 DNA: TGCGCCAGCAACGCCGGGAGAACGGATGAGCAGTTCTTC.

The sample holds a few counts of this clonotype. The V gene is TRBV7-2, the J gene TRBJ2-7; D may match TRBD1 or TRBD2 (5 bases each). Per germline, CDR1 SGHTA and CDR2 FQGNSA. The V and J ends lost 1 base and 7 bases respectively, with 14 bases between them. The CDR3 totals 14 residues. CDR3 DNA: TGTGCCAGCAGCTTAGGCGCCGGGGCCGGTGAGCAGTACTTC. Translating gives CASSLGAGAGEQYF.

Only a few counts were recorded for this clonotype. The genes are TRBV29-1 and TRBJ1-1; D remains ambiguous. V lost 3 bases to trimming and J lost 0 bases, with 2 bases between them. CDR1 and CDR2 (germline): SQVTM, ANQGSEA. This CDR3 contains 11 residues. The CDR3 reads CSVDMNTEAFF. DNA for the CDR3: TGCAGCGTTGATATGAACACTGAAGCTTTCTTT.

The gene calls are TRBV12-3 or TRBV12-4 and TRBJ1-1; tentatively, D is TRBD1 (5 bases). The CDR3 covers 15 residues. Trimming left V 6 bases short and J 6 bases short, with 20 bases between. The CDR3 sequence is CASSQDRDRGAEAFF. Written as DNA, the CDR3 is TGTGCCAGCAGCCAAGACAGAGACCGCGGCGCTGAAGCTTTCTTT.

This clonotype was seen more than once but under ten times. V and J are TRBV10-2 and TRBJ2-3; 8 bases are shared with TRBD2. This CDR3 has 16 residues. The V gene's germline CDR1 is WSHSY and CDR2 SAAADI. The ends lost 5 bases at V and 2 bases at J; junction bases unmatched: 9. CDR3 DNA: TGCGCCAGCAGTCAACTAGCGGAGACTTACACAGATACGCAGTATTTT. The encoded protein is CASSQLAETYTDTQYF.

This clonotype was found a few times. J is TRBJ2-5 and V is TRBV5-1; possibly TRBD1 for D (5 bases). The CDR3 runs 13 residues. V gave up 6 bases and J gave up 5 bases, with 14 bases separating them. The germline gives CDR1 SGHRS, CDR2 YFSETQ. The CDR3: CASMGRPGETQYF. The CDR3 nucleotides read TGCGCCAGCATGGGGCGCCCTGGGGAGACCCAGTACTTC.

Comments on this clonotype: The junction does not match germline at one end; this may be a read error. The chain's CDR3 is CACSSRTGLAGVTDTQYF. Here the CDR3 DNA reads TGTGCCTGCAGTTCACGCACGGGACTAGCGGGGGTGACAGATACGCAGTATTTT. The V call is TRBV12-3 or TRBV12-4, the J call TRBJ2-3, with 14 bases matching TRBD2. The length of the CDR3 is 18 residues.

This clonotype appeared a few times. V usage is TRBV6-1 and J usage is TRBJ1-5; 9 bases are a match to TRBD1. Trimming took 11 bases from V and 6 from J; bases not matched to a gene: 8. Germline CDR1 MNHNS, CDR2 SASEGT. The CDR3 is 13 amino acids. The CDR3 spells CASTGGAGQPQHF. In DNA form, the CDR3 reads TGTGCCTCGACAGGGGGAGCCGGTCAGCCCCAGCATTTT.